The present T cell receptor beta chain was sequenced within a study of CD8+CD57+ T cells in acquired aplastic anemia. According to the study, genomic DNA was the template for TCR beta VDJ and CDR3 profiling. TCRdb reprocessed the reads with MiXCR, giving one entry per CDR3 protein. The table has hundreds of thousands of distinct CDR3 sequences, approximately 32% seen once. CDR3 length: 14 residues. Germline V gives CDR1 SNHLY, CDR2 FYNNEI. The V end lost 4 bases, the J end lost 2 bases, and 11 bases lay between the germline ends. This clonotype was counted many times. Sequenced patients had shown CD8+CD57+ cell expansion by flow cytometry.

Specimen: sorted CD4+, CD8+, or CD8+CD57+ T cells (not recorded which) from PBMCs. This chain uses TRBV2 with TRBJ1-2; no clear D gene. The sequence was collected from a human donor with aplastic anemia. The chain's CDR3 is CASSASGQNYGYTF. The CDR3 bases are TGTGCCAGCAGTGCTTCGGGCCAGAACTATGGCTACACCTTC. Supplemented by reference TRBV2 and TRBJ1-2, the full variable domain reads EPEVTQTPSHQVTQMGQEVILRCVPISNHLYFYWYRQILGQKVEFLVSFYNNEISEKSEIFDDQFSVERPDGSNFTLKIRSTKLEDSAMYFCASSASGQNYGYTFGSGTRLTVV.